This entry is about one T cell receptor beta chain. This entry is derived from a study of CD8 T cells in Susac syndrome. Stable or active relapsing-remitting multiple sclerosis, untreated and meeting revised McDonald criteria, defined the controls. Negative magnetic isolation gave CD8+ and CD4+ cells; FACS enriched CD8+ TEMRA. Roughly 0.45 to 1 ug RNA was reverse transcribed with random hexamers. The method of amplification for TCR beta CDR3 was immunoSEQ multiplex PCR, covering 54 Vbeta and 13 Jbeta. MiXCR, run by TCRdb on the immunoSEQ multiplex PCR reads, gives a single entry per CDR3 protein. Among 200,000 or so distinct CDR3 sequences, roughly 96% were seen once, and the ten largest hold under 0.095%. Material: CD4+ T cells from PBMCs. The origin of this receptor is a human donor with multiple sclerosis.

Here the CDR3 reads CASSFKGGDEQFF. The CDR3 DNA is TGCGCCAGCAGCTTCAAAGGCGGGGATGAGCAGTTCTTC. The chain joins TRBV5-1 to TRBJ2-1; D may be TRBD2 (6 bases). The CDR3 is 13 amino acids. Germline V gene lookup returns CDR1 SGHRS and CDR2 YFSETQ. V was trimmed by 2 bases and J by 8 bases, leaving 11 bases between them.